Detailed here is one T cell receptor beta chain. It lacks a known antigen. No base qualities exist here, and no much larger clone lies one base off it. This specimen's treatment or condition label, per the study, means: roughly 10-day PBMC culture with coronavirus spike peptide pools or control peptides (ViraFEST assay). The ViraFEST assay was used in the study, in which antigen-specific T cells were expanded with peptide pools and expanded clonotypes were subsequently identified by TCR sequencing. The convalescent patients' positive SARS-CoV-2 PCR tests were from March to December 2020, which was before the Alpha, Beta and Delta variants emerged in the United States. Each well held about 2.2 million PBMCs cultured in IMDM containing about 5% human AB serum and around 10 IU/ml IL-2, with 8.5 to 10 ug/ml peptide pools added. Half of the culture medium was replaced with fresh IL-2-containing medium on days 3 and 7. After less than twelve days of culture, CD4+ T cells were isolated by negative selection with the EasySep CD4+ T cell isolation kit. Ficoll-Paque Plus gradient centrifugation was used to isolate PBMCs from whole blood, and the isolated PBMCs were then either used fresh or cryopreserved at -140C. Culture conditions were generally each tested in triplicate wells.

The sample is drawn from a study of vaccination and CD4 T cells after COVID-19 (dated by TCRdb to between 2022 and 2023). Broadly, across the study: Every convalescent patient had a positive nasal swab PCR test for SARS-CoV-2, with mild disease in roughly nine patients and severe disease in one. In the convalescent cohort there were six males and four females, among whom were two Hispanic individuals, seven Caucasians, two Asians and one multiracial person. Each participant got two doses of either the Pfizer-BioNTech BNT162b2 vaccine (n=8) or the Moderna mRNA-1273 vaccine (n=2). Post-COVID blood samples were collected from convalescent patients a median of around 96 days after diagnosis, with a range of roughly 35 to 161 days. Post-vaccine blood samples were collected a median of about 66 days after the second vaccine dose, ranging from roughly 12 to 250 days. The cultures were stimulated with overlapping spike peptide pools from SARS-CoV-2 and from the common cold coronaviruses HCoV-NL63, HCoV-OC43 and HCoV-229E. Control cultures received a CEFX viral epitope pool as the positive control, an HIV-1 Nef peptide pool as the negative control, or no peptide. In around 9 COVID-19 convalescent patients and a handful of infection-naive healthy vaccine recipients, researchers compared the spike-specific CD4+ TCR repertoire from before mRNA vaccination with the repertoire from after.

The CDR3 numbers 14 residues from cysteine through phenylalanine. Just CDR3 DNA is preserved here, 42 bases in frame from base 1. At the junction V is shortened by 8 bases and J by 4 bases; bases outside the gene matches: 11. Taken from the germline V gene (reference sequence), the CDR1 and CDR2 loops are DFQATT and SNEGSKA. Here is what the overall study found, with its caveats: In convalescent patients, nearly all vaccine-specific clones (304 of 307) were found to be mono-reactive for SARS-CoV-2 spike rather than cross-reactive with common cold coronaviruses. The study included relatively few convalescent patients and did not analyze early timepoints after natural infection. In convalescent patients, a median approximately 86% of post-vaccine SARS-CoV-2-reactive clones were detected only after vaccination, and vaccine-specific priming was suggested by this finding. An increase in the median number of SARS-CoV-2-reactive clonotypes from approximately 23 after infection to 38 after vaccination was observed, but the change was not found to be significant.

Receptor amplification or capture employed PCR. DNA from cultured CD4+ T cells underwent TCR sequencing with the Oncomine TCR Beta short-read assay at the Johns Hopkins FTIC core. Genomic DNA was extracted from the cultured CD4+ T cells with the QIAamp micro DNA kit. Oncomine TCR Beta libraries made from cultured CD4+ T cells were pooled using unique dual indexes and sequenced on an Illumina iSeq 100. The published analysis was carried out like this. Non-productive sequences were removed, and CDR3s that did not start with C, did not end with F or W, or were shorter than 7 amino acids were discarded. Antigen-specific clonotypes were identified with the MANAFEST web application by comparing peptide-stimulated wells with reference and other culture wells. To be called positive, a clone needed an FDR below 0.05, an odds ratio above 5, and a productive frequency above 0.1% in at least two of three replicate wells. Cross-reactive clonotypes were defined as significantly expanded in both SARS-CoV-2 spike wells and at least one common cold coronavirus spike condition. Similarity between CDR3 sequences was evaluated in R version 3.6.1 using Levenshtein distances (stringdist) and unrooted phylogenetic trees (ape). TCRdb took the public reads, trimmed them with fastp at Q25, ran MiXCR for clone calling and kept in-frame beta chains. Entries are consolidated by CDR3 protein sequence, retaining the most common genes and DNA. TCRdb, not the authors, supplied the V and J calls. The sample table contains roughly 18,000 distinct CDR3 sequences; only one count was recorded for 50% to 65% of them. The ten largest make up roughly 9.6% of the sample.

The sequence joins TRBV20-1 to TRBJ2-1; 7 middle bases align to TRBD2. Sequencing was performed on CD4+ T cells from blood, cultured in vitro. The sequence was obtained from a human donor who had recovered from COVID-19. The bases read TGCAGTAAAGGGCGCGGGAGAAAATACAATGAGCAGTTCTTC. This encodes CSKGRGRKYNEQFF.